These 25 T cell receptor beta chains were all obtained from the same sample, sequenced in a study of Graves' ophthalmopathy and Graves' hyperthyroidism. Amplified TCR beta CDR3 regions were obtained using RNA transcripts as template. Second-round multiplex PCR came after first-round RT-PCR with HTBI primers. MiXCR, run by TCRdb on the multiplex PCR reads, gives a single entry per CDR3 protein. The table lists over a million distinct CDR3 sequences, less than 45% of them singletons. The specimen sequenced was peripheral blood or thyroid tissue (not recorded which). All receptors come from an adult man with Graves' hyperthyroidism.

This clonotype has ten or more counts. V gene TRBV2 combines with J gene TRBJ1-4; 8 bases are a match to TRBD1. Germline CDR1 reads SNHLY; CDR2 reads FYNNEI. The CDR3 totals 16 residues. V was pared by 6 bases and J by 7 bases, with 13 bases of the junction left unmatched. For the CDR3, the DNA is TGTGCCAGCAGAATTACAAACAGGGGGAGTGGTGAAAAACTGTTTTTT. Its protein product is CASRITNRGSGEKLFF.

A few counts support this clonotype. The V call is TRBV6-1, the J call TRBJ2-6, with 7 bases aligning to TRBD1. Germline V gene sequence: CDR1 MNHNS, CDR2 SASEGT. The length of the CDR3 is 18 residues. V lost 6 bases to trimming and J lost 1 base; unmatched junction nucleotides: 12. The CDR3 DNA follows: TGTGCCAGCAGACCCGGACAGGCCAGGGCGTCTGGGGCCAACGTCCTGACTTTC. Protein sequence: CASRPGQARASGANVLTF.

This clonotype was picked up many times. The chain has TRBV9 and TRBJ2-6; D is perhaps TRBD2 (5 bases). Trimming cost V 2 bases and J 0 bases, with 21 bases left between them. CDR3 length: 20 residues. Germline-derived CDR1 and CDR2 are SGDLS and YYNGEE. In DNA, the CDR3 is TGTGCCAGCAGCGTTAGCCGCGGAGGACTCAAGACCTCTGGGGCCAACGTCCTGACTTTC. Translating gives CASSVSRGGLKTSGANVLTF.

This clonotype was counted ten times or more. J is TRBJ1-1 and V is TRBV19; 7 nucleotides line up with TRBD1. Germline CDR1 reads LNHDA; CDR2 reads SQIVND (reference sequence). V was pared by 8 bases and J by 2 bases, with 5 bases of the junction left unmatched. The length of the CDR3 is 13 residues. CDR3 nucleotides: TGTGCCAGTGGGGGACAGATCAACACTGAAGCTTTCTTT. It is translated as CASGGQINTEAFF.

This clonotype was picked up many times. The genes are TRBV13 and TRBJ2-5, with TRBD1 matching over 8 bases. With V trimmed by 4 bases and J by 4 bases, 11 bases remained unmatched. CDR1 and CDR2 (germline): PRHDT, FYEKMQ (reference sequence). This CDR3 is 16 amino acids long. CDR3 loop: CASSSNLDRVSETQYF. The DNA of the CDR3 is TGTGCCAGCAGCTCCAACCTGGACAGGGTGTCAGAGACCCAGTACTTC.

V gene TRBV6-5 combines with J gene TRBJ1-1; maybe TRBD1 (5 bases). Trimming left V 5 bases short and J 4 bases short, with 14 bases between. The CDR3 has 14 amino acids. Germline V CDR1 and CDR2: MNHEY, SVGAGI. The CDR3 protein is CASSATGWGTEAFF. The CDR3 DNA reads as TGTGCCAGCAGTGCTACAGGTTGGGGCACTGAAGCTTTCTTT.

The chain recombines TRBV12-3 or TRBV12-4 with TRBJ2-7; D tentatively reads TRBD1 or TRBD2 (5 bases each). This CDR3 is 14 amino acids long. V dropped 3 bases and J dropped 3 bases, with 12 bases sitting between them. The CDR3: CASSFGGGNYEQYF. The DNA for the CDR3 is TGTGCCAGCAGTTTCGGTGGGGGTAACTACGAGCAGTACTTC.

The V call is TRBV28, the J call TRBJ1-1; tentatively, D is TRBD1 (5 bases). The CDR3 extends over 13 amino acids. The V end was cut by 3 bases, the J end by 7 bases, with 12 bases between. Germline-derived CDR1 and CDR2 are MDHEN and SYDVKM. The chain's CDR3 is CASSFWDGNEAFF. Here the CDR3 DNA reads TGTGCCAGCAGTTTTTGGGACGGAAATGAAGCTTTCTTT.

The chain recombines TRBV12-3 or TRBV12-4 with TRBJ2-7; TRBD1 matches at 8 bases. There are 14 residues in the CDR3. J was trimmed by 6 bases and V by 6 bases; bases with no gene match: 10. The CDR3: CASSDGQGWSEQYF. DNA of the CDR3: TGTGCCAGCAGCGATGGACAGGGTTGGAGCGAGCAGTACTTC.

This clonotype was detected once. The chain uses TRBV25-1 and TRBJ1-5; unclear D gene. The CDR3 covers 15 residues. Per germline, CDR1 MGHDK and CDR2 SYGVNS. Trimming pared 5 bases from V and 11 bases from J, leaving 22 bases between. This CDR3 reads CASSRTRTQQETQHF. As DNA, the CDR3 is TGTGCCAGCAGTCGGACGAGGACGCAACAAGAGACCCAGCATTTT.

V is TRBV7-8 and J is TRBJ2-5; the D gene is possibly TRBD2 (6 bases). This CDR3 is built from 16 residues. Germline CDR1 SGHVS, CDR2 FQNEAQ. Trimming removed 7 bases at V and 4 bases at J, with 22 bases between. CDR3: CASTPASVRGGETQYF. The DNA for the CDR3 is TGTGCCAGCACACCCGCGTCCGTAAGGGGAGGAGAGACCCAGTACTTC.

This clonotype turned up a few times. The rearrangement uses TRBV3-1 and TRBJ1-2; TRBD1 matches at 8 bases. This CDR3 has 15 residues. Trimming cost V 4 bases and J 8 bases; bases outside gene matches: 12. The germline gives CDR1 LGHDT, CDR2 YNNKEL (reference sequence). The CDR3 bases are TGTGCCAGCAGCCTTCTAAACCAGGGGGCGCGGGGCTACACCTTC. Protein: CASSLLNQGARGYTF.

Remarks on this clonotype: Germline is not matched at one junction end, which may reflect a read error. The CDR3, as DNA: TGCGCCAGCAGCTTGGGAGTTATAACCGGGACAGACCAAGAGACCCAGTACTTC. Protein: CASSLGVITGTDQETQYF. The rearrangement links TRBV5-5 to TRBJ2-5, with 7 positions matching TRBD1. The CDR3 has 18 residues. CDR1 and CDR2 (germline): SGHKS, YYEKEE (reference sequence).

Details on this clonotype: A much larger clone sits a single nucleotide away, making a read error possible. The chain employs TRBV12-3 or TRBV12-4 and TRBJ2-5; 8 bases line up with TRBD1. The length of the CDR3 is 15 residues. V was pared by 5 bases and J by 1 base, with 6 bases of the junction left unmatched. This CDR3 reads CASSTVQGAQETQYF. CDR3 coding DNA: TGTGCCAGCAGTACCGTGCAGGGGGCCCAAGAGACCCAGTACTTC.

A remark on this clonotype: A much larger clonotype is one base distant, so this may be a read error. The J gene is TRBJ2-7, the V gene TRBV10-3, with D maybe TRBD1 (6 bases). Germline CDR1 reads ENHRY; CDR2 reads SYGVKD. The V end lost 2 bases, the J end lost 9 bases, and 23 bases lay between the germline ends. The CDR3 loop spans 16 amino acids. CDR3 in DNA: TGTGCCATCAGTGAGCCTAGAGGGCAGGGGCCGTGGGGGCAGTACTTC. It encodes CAISEPRGQGPWGQYF.

The genes are TRBV29-1 and TRBJ2-7; 8 bases agree with TRBD1. CDR3 length equals 12 residues. CDR1 is SQVTM and CDR2 is ANQGSEA in the germline V gene. Trimming at V came to 8 bases and at J to 4 bases, leaving 7 bases not matched to a gene. Here the CDR3 reads CSQGQGIYEQYF. The CDR3 DNA follows: TGCAGCCAAGGACAGGGAATTTACGAGCAGTACTTC.

This chain joins TRBV6-1 and TRBJ1-1; tentative D call: TRBD1 (5 bases). Germline V gene sequence: CDR1 MNHNS, CDR2 SASEGT. The CDR3 contains 14 residues. The V and J ends lost 6 bases and 4 bases respectively, with 15 bases between them. CDR3 in DNA: TGTGCCAGCAGCCCGCAGGGCCTGAGCACTGAAGCTTTCTTT. Its translation: CASSPQGLSTEAFF.

This clonotype appeared a few times. V and J are TRBV7-2 and TRBJ1-2, with TRBD1 identical over 11 bases. The CDR3 consists of 17 residues. The J segment lost 0 bases and the V segment lost 6 bases, leaving 9 bases of the junction unmatched. The germline V gene has CDR1 SGHTA and CDR2 FQGNSA. This CDR3 reads CASSSWGQGGANYGYTF. The CDR3 coding sequence is TGTGCCAGCAGTTCCTGGGGACAGGGGGGTGCTAACTATGGCTACACCTTC.

In the case of this clonotype: Since no conserved phenylalanine or tryptophan closes the CDR3, a read error is the likely cause. The limits of the CDR3 on the DNA are not certain, so only TCRdb's listed CDR3 is given. The rearrangement links TRBV30 to TRBJ1-2; no DNA check was done on the table's D call, TRBD1. The CDR3 is 8 residues long, counting both termini. CDR1 and CDR2 from the germline V gene are GTSNPN and SVGIG (reference sequence). The CDR3 protein is CARAYGGL.

This clonotype was detected many times. The chain recombines TRBV13 with TRBJ1-4; D is unclear. V lost 5 bases, J lost 5 bases, and 12 bases lay in between. This CDR3 is 14 amino acids long. Germline assignment: CDR1 PRHDT and CDR2 FYEKMQ (reference sequence). The CDR3 region is CASSRAAGNEKLFF. CDR3 bases: TGTGCCAGCAGCCGCGCAGCGGGGAATGAAAAACTGTTTTTT.

This rearrangement joins TRBV10-1 to TRBJ2-7; 7 positions match TRBD1. Germline V gene lookup returns CDR1 WNHNN and CDR2 SYGVQD (reference sequence). The CDR3 extends over 14 amino acids. J gave up 4 bases and V 3 bases, and 6 bases lay outside the gene matches. The CDR3 protein is CASSDPGQPYEQYF. The CDR3 DNA follows: TGCGCCAGCAGTGACCCGGGACAGCCATACGAGCAGTACTTC.

This clonotype has more than one count but fewer than ten. Written as DNA, the CDR3 is TGTGCCAGTAGTATAGAGATTCGGACTGAAGCTTTCTTT. As protein: CASSIEIRTEAFF. The chain joins TRBV19 to TRBJ1-1; D is undetermined. The ends were cut back, 0 bases at V and 5 bases at J, with 7 bases in the middle. Germline V gives CDR1 LNHDA, CDR2 SQIVND (reference sequence). The CDR3 contains 13 residues.

This clonotype was detected a few times. The CDR3 DNA reads as TGCAGCGTTGTTCGGGACTCCAGCGAGACCCAGTACTTC. This encodes CSVVRDSSETQYF. V and J are TRBV29-1 and TRBJ2-5, with TRBD2 as a possible D gene (6 bases). The CDR3 extends over 13 amino acids. The V gene's germline CDR1 is SQVTM and CDR2 ANQGSEA. Deletions cut 4 bases from V and 5 bases from J, with 14 bases between.

V gene TRBV5-6 combines with J gene TRBJ2-7, with TRBD2 matching over 11 bases. The germline gives CDR1 SGHDT, CDR2 YYEEEE. The CDR3 is 17 amino acids. V was clipped by 2 bases and J by 3 bases; unmatched bases: 10. The CDR3 DNA follows: TGTGCCAGCAGCTTCTGGCTAGCGGGGGGTCCCAACTACGAGCAGTACTTC. Residues: CASSFWLAGGPNYEQYF.

With regard to this clonotype: A read error may explain this, as a much larger clone is one base away. V usage is TRBV5-4 and J usage is TRBJ2-2; TRBD1 might be the D (6 bases). Looked up from germline, CDR1 is SGHNT and CDR2 is YYREEE (reference sequence). Trimming removed 3 bases from V and 7 bases from J, with 10 bases in between. This CDR3 comprises 13 residues. This chain's CDR3 is CASSYRVGGELFF. CDR3 nucleotides: TGTGCCAGCAGCTACAGGGTTGGCGGGGAGCTGTTTTTT.